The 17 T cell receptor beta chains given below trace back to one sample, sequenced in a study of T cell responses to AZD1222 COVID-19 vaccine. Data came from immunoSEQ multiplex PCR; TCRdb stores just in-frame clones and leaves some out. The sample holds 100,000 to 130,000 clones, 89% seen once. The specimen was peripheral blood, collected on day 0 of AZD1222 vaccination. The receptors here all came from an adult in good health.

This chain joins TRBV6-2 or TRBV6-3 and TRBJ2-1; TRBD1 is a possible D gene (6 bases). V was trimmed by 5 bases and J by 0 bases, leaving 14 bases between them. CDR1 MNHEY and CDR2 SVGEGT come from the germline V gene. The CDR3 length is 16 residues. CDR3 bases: TGTGCCAGCAGTCGCCCCGGGACATCCTCCTACAATGAGCAGTTCTTC. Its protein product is CASSRPGTSSYNEQFF.

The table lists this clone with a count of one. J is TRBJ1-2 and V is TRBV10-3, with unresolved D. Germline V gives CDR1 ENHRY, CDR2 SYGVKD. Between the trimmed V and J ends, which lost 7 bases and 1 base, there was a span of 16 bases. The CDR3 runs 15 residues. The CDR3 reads CAIMSETGFNYGYTF. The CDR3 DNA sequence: TGTGCCATCATGAGTGAGACCGGGTTTAACTATGGCTACACCTTC.

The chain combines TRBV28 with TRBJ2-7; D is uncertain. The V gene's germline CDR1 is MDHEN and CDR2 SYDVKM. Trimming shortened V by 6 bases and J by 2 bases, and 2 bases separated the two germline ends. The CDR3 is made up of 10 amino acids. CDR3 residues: CASSTYEQYF. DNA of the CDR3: TGTGCCAGCAGCACCTACGAGCAGTACTTC.

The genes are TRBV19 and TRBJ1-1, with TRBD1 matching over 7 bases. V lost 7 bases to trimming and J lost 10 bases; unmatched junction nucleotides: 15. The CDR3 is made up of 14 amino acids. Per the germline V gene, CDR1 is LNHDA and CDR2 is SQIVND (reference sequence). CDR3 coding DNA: TGTGCCAGTAACCCGGGGGGTAAGGGGGCGGGAGCTTTCTTT. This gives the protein CASNPGGKGAGAFF. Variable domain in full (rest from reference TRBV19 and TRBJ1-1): DGGITQSPKYLFRKEGQNVTLSCEQNLNHDAMYWYRQDPGQGLRLIYYSQIVNDFQKGDIAEGYSVSREKKESFPLTVTSAQKNPTAFYLCASNPGGKGAGAFFGQGTRLTVV.

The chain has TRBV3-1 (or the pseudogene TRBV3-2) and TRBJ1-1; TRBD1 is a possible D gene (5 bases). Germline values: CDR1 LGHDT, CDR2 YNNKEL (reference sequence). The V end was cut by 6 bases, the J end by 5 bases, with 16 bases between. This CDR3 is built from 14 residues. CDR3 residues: CASSPSGKKTEAFF. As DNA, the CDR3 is TGTGCCAGCAGTCCCTCAGGGAAGAAGACTGAAGCTTTCTTT.

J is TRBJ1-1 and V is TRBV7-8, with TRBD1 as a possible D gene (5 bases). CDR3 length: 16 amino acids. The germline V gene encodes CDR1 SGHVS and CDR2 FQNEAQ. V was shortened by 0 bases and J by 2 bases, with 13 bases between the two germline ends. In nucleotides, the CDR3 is TGTGCCAGCAGCTTAGCGCCTCGGGGGGATAACACTGAAGCTTTCTTT. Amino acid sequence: CASSLAPRGDNTEAFF. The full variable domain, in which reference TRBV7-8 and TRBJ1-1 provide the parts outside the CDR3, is GAGVSQSPRYKVAKRGQDVALRCDPISGHVSLFWYQQALGQGPEFLTYFQNEAQLDKSGLPSDRFFAERPEGSVSTLKIQRTQQEDSAVYLCASSLAPRGDNTEAFFGQGTRLTVV.

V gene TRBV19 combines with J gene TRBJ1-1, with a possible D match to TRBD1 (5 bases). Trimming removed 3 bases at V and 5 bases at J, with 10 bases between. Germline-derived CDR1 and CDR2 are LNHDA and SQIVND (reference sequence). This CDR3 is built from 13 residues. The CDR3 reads CASSILEGTEAFF. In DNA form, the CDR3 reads TGTGCCAGTAGTATCCTCGAGGGGACTGAAGCTTTCTTT.

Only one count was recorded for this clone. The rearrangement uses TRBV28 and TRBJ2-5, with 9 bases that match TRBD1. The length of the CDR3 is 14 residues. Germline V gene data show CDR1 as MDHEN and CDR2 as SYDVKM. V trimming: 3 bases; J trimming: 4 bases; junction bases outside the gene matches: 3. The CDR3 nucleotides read TGTGCCAGCAGTTTTTCACAGGGGGCAGAGACCCAGTACTTC. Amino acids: CASSFSQGAETQYF.

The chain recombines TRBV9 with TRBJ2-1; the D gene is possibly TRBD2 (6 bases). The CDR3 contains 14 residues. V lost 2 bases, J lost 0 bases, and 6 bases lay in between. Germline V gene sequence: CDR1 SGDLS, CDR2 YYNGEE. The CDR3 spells CASSVGSSYNEQFF. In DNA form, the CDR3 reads TGTGCCAGCAGCGTCGGGAGCTCCTACAATGAGCAGTTCTTC.

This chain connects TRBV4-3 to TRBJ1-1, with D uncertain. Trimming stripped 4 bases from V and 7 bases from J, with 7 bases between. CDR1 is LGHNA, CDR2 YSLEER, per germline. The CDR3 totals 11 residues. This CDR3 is CASSRGREAFF. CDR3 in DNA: TGCGCCAGCAGCCGAGGACGTGAAGCTTTCTTT.

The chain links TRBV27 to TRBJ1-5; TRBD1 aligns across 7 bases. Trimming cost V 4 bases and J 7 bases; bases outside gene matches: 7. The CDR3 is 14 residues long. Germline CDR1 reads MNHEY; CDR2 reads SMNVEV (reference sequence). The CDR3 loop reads CASSSQGTGQPQHF. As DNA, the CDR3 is TGTGCCAGCAGTTCACAGGGGACCGGGCAGCCCCAGCATTTT.

The DNA of the CDR3 is TGTGCCAGCAGCCCATGGGGGGGGAGGTATGGCTACACCTTC. It translates to CASSPWGGRYGYTF. V usage is TRBV13 and J usage is TRBJ1-2, with D maybe TRBD1 (5 bases). Germline V lookup: CDR1 PRHDT, CDR2 FYEKMQ (reference sequence). V lost 5 bases to trimming and J lost 5 bases, with 15 bases between them. CDR3 length equals 14 residues.

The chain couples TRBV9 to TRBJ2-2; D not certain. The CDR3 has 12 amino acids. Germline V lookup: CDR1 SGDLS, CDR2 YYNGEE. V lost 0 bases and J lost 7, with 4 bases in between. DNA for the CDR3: TGTGCCAGCAGCGTAGTTCTCGGGGAGCTGTTTTTT. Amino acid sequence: CASSVVLGELFF.

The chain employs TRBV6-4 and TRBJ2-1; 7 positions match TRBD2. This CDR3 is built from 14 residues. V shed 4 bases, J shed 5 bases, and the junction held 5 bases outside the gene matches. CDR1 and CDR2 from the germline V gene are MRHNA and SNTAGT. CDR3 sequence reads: CASSVELAHNEQFF. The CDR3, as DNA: TGTGCCAGCAGTGTGGAACTAGCGCACAATGAGCAGTTCTTC.

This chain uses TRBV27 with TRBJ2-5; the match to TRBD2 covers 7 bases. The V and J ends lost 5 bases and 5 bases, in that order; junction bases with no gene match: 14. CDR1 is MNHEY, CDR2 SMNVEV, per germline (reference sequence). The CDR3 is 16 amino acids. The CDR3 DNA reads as TGTGCCAGCAGTAGAAAGGGGAGGGAAATAGGGGAGACCCAGTACTTC. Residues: CASSRKGREIGETQYF.

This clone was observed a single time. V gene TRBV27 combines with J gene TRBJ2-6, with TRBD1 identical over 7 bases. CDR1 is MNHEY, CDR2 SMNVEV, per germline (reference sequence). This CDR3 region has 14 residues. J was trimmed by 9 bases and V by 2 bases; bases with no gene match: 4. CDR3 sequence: CASSLRQGGNVLTF. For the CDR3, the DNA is TGTGCCAGCAGTTTACGACAGGGCGGCAACGTCCTGACTTTC.

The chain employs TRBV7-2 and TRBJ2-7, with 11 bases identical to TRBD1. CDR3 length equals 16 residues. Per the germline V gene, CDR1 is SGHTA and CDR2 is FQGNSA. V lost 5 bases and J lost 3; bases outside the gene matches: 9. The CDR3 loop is CASSAGTGGEGYEQYF. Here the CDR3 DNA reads TGTGCCAGCAGCGCCGGGACAGGGGGAGAAGGCTACGAGCAGTACTTC.